A selection of T cell receptor beta chains follows, all from one sample in a study of shared clonotypes between healthy human individuals. This table comes from immunoSEQ multiplex PCR, and its TCRdb copy is limited to in-frame clones, with some not included. The table lists about 1,500,000 clones, roughly 97% of them singletons. Material: naive CD4+ T cells sorted from blood. Receptor source: a man aged 30 to 45 in good health. The CDR3 runs from the conserved cysteine through the conserved F or W. Fields, in order: V gene, CDR3 protein.

V: TRBV28
CDR3: CASSFFQGPGYEQYF

V: TRBV7-6
CDR3: CASKRADYRYQETQYF

V: TRBV2
CDR3: CASSEETGYQETQYF

V: TRBV11-2
CDR3: CASSFVRGRSGANVLTF

V: TRBV5-4
CDR3: CASSMDRRDHGYTF

V: TRBV6-5
CDR3: CASRASGRANEQFF

V: TRBV7-6
CDR3: CASSILAGYNEQFF

V: TRBV5-1
CDR3: CASSTHPRGFEQYF

V: TRBV20-1
CDR3: CSAVKTDTQYF

V: TRBV9
CDR3: CASSTLSNTEAFF

V: TRBV5-1
CDR3: CASSLGTSGRFHEQYF

V: TRBV19
CDR3: CASSISGGYTF

V: TRBV7-3
CDR3: CASSLFSGLGETQYF

V: TRBV15
CDR3: CATSRDQGGYNYGYTF

V: TRBV10-3
CDR3: CAISEFGQGAPFGYEQYF